This is a list of T cell receptor beta chains from one sample in a study of identical twins. Via MiXCR, TCRdb re-called the 5' RACE reads, giving one row per CDR3 protein. The table has roughly 250,000 distinct CDR3 sequences, more than 13% seen once. The sequenced sample was memory (CD45RO+) T cells sorted from blood. These receptors were obtained from a young woman in good health. CDR3s leave out the opening cysteine and the closing phenylalanine or tryptophan. Not every row has a clone size; where given, it reads once, few, many or a size class.

J: TRBJ2-5; size: many; V: TRBV20-1; CDR3: SAPQVLEETQY
J: TRBJ2-2; size: -; V: TRBV7-3; CDR3: ASSRTGNTGELF
J: TRBJ2-2; size: -; V: TRBV5-1; CDR3: ASNLDGNTGELF
J: TRBJ2-3; size: -; V: TRBV5-1; CDR3: ASSLGLASDTQY
J: TRBJ1-1; size: -; V: TRBV6-5; CDR3: ASSYGGRLNTEAF
J: TRBJ2-2; size: many; V: TRBV7-2; CDR3: ASSLAGPGELF
J: TRBJ2-7; size: few; V: TRBV18; CDR3: ASSPTLRDAYEQY
J: TRBJ2-2; size: few; V: TRBV3-1; CDR3: ASSQSQGGELF
J: TRBJ2-3; size: many; V: TRBV9; CDR3: ASSVGTSGTDTQY
J: TRBJ1-4; size: many; V: TRBV7-2; CDR3: ASSFSSGEKLF
J: TRBJ1-2; size: -; V: TRBV6-1; CDR3: ASSEDSFNYGYT
J: TRBJ2-5; size: few; V: TRBV4-3; CDR3: ASSQGSGNLRETQY
J: TRBJ2-2; size: few; V: TRBV5-1; CDR3: ASSLFGPWTGELF
J: TRBJ2-7; size: many; V: TRBV10-2; CDR3: ASAGGGPYEQY
J: TRBJ2-1; size: -; V: TRBV20-1; CDR3: SAWTSVSSSYNEQF
J: TRBJ1-2; size: many; V: TRBV5-1; CDR3: ASSLETPNYGYT
J: TRBJ2-1; size: few; V: TRBV5-6; CDR3: ASKFDRGNEQF
J: TRBJ1-2; size: -; V: TRBV20-1; CDR3: SVTVQGNYGYT
J: TRBJ2-5; size: -; V: TRBV11-2; CDR3: ASSTGQQETQY
J: TRBJ2-1; size: few; V: TRBV20-1; CDR3: SAKSPKRTRSYNEQF
J: TRBJ1-5; size: few; V: TRBV5-5; CDR3: ASSMTGAGNQPQH
J: TRBJ2-7; size: -; V: TRBV10-3; CDR3: AISERGYEQY
J: TRBJ2-1; size: -; V: TRBV5-1; CDR3: ASSRQGAGRDEQF
J: TRBJ2-5; size: few; V: TRBV7-9; CDR3: ASSLSSPTGTQY
J: TRBJ2-5; size: -; V: TRBV6-1; CDR3: ASSRGQGGETQY
J: TRBJ1-1; size: many; V: TRBV5-1; CDR3: ASSLGQEQYEAF
J: TRBJ2-3; size: few; V: TRBV12-3/TRBV12-4; CDR3: ASSLTATDTQY
J: TRBJ2-5; size: few; V: TRBV5-6; CDR3: ASSLRSTEETQY
J: TRBJ1-2; size: -; V: TRBV6-1; CDR3: ASSTTPGVGGYT
J: TRBJ2-7; size: few; V: TRBV30; CDR3: AWSRNSYEQY
J: TRBJ2-3; size: few; V: TRBV20-1; CDR3: SAPARRDSFTDTQY
J: TRBJ1-1; size: -; V: TRBV20-1; CDR3: SASLVLGTEAF
J: TRBJ1-3; size: -; V: TRBV7-9; CDR3: ASIIASDTIY
J: TRBJ2-1; size: -; V: TRBV5-3; CDR3: ASSPGTSGGRNEQF
J: TRBJ2-3; size: -; V: TRBV6-1; CDR3: ASRIGIAADTQY
J: TRBJ1-1; size: -; V: TRBV7-9; CDR3: ASSLDDRWSKAF
J: TRBJ2-1; size: few; V: TRBV5-1; CDR3: ASSLGAGESHEQF
J: TRBJ2-3; size: few; V: TRBV10-3; CDR3: AISESQDTQY
J: TRBJ1-6; size: many; V: TRBV7-9; CDR3: ASARWDNSPLH
J: TRBJ2-1; size: many; V: TRBV7-7; CDR3: ASSPNVDVTYNEQF
J: TRBJ1-2; size: -; V: TRBV20-1; CDR3: SARDTRSYPYGYT
J: TRBJ2-3; size: many; V: TRBV10-3; CDR3: ASHQLAPPTDTQY
J: TRBJ1-1; size: many; V: TRBV20-1; CDR3: SYYRVTEAF
J: TRBJ1-1; size: -; V: TRBV7-2; CDR3: ASSFDRVAAF
J: TRBJ1-5; size: few; V: TRBV6-5; CDR3: ASSSEGQPQH
J: TRBJ2-7; size: -; V: TRBV20-1; CDR3: SALPRTATYEQY
J: TRBJ1-2; size: -; V: TRBV7-2; CDR3: ASSFLGQGALNYGYT
J: TRBJ2-7; size: -; V: TRBV3-1; CDR3: ASSQASPGGPYEQY